Here is one T cell receptor (beta chain) with its context. Its antigen is unknown. The sample originates from a study of shared clonotypes between healthy human individuals. Study conclusions and caveats: All-four-donor shared clonotypes had higher generation probabilities than non-shared clonotypes did.

Germline CDR1 is MNHEY and CDR2 is SVGAGI. The CDR3 totals 13 residues. Trimming took 4 bases from V and 15 from J; bases not matched to a gene: 10. The naive CD8 subset, CD45RO-negative cells positively selected for CCR7, excluded terminally differentiated effector memory CD45RA+ cells. The method was immunoSEQ multiplex PCR; TCRdb's version includes in-frame clones alone and lacks a portion of them. This sample has roughly 2,000,000 clones; 80% to 95% occur once, and the top ten carry over 1.5%. The V and J genes are TRBV6-5 and TRBJ2-1, with 9 bases that match TRBD1. This receptor was identified in a young man in good health. Some clones in this sample may be carry-over from other donors' samples. The sample consisted of naive CD8+ T cells from PBMCs. The CDR3 nucleotides are TGTGCCAGCAGTTCCACCGAGACAGGGGGATCGTTCTTC. Amino acids: CASSSTETGGSFF.